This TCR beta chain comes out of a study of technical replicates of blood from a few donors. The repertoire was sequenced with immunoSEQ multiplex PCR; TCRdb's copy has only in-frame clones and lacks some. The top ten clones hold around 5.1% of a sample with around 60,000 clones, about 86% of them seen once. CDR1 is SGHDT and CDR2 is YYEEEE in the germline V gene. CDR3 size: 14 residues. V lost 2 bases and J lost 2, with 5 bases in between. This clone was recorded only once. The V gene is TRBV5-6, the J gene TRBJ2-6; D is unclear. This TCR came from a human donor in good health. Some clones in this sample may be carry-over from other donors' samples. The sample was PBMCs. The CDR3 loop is CASSFGTGANVLTF. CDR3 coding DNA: TGTGCCAGCAGCTTTGGCACTGGGGCCAACGTCCTGACTTTC. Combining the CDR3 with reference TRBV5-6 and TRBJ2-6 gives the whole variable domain DAGVTQSPTHLIKTRGQQVTLRCSPKSGHDTVSWYQQALGQGPQFIFQYYEEEERQRGNFPDRFSGHQFPNYSSELNVNALLLGDSALYLCASSFGTGANVLTFGAGSRLTVL.